These 16 T cell receptor beta chains were all obtained from the same sample, sequenced in a study of cytomegalovirus exposure and HLA in healthy donors. PCR amplification relied on 60 Vbeta primers (plus 13 Jbeta primers). Some clones are missing from TCRdb's copy, which holds only in-frame ones; the method was immunoSEQ multiplex PCR. This repertoire includes some 130,000 clones. The sequencing input was PBMCs. These receptors originate from a young man in good health and CMV-seronegative.

The rearrangement links TRBV11-2 to TRBJ2-7; 8 bases match TRBD1. This CDR3 is 13 amino acids long. Per the germline V gene, CDR1 is SGHAT and CDR2 is FQNNGV. V shed 4 bases, J shed 7 bases, and the junction held 6 bases outside the gene matches. CDR3 region: CASSSDRAWEQYF. In DNA, the CDR3 is TGTGCCAGCAGCTCGGACAGGGCATGGGAGCAGTACTTC.

This rearrangement joins TRBV7-2 to TRBJ2-7; D possibly corresponds to TRBD1 (5 bases). V was shortened by 5 bases and J by 2 bases, with 16 bases between the two germline ends. In germline, CDR1 is SGHTA, CDR2 FQGNSA. There are 15 residues in the CDR3. Here the CDR3 reads CASSPVRAGTYEQYF. In nucleotides, the CDR3 is TGTGCCAGCAGCCCCGTCAGGGCCGGAACCTACGAGCAGTACTTC.

V and J are TRBV6-4 and TRBJ2-3, with 12 bases lining up with TRBD2. The junction had 7 bases not matched to a gene; V was cut back by 6 bases and J by 6 bases. CDR3 size: 15 residues. Per the germline V gene, CDR1 is MRHNA and CDR2 is SNTAGT. The CDR3 spells CASSSGTSGFDTQYF. For the CDR3, the DNA is TGTGCCAGCAGCTCCGGGACTAGCGGGTTTGATACGCAGTATTTT.

The chain uses TRBV7-2 and TRBJ2-1; maybe TRBD1 (5 bases). Trimming took 3 bases from V and 10 from J, leaving 7 bases between them. Per the germline V gene, CDR1 is SGHTA and CDR2 is FQGNSA. The CDR3 spans 11 residues. The CDR3 bases are TGTGCCAGCAGCTTTGACAGAGAGCAGTTCTTC. This codes for CASSFDREQFF.

V gene TRBV30 combines with J gene TRBJ1-2; 7 nucleotides align to TRBD1. This CDR3 has 14 residues. From germline, CDR1 is GTSNPN and CDR2 SVGIG (reference sequence). V was clipped by 2 bases and J by 7 bases; unmatched bases: 10. CDR3 bases: TGTGCCTGGAGTAGGAGACAGGGCAGTGTTGGCTACACCTTC. It encodes CAWSRRQGSVGYTF.

Here the CDR3 DNA reads TGTGCCAGCACCCATTACGGACGGGACAATGTCGCTAGGGTCCCACCCCTCCACTTT. Translation gives CASTHYGRDNVARVPPLHF. The chain combines TRBV27 with TRBJ1-6, with D maybe TRBD1 (6 bases). CDR3 length: 19 amino acids. Trimming cost V 7 bases and J 11 bases, with 33 bases left between them. Germline V gene sequence: CDR1 MNHEY, CDR2 SMNVEV (reference sequence).

The CDR3, as DNA: TGTGCCAGCAGCTACGGACTAGCGGGGAGCACAGATACGCAGTATTTT. It encodes CASSYGLAGSTDTQYF. The J gene is TRBJ2-3, the V gene TRBV7-2, with 12 bases aligning to TRBD2. The CDR3 sequence is 16 residues long. V lost 4 bases to trimming and J lost 0 bases; unmatched junction nucleotides: 2. CDR1 is SGHTA and CDR2 is FQGNSA in the germline V gene.

The chain recombines TRBV5-5 with TRBJ2-7; maybe TRBD1 (5 bases). From germline, CDR1 is SGHKS and CDR2 YYEKEE (reference sequence). The CDR3 consists of 15 residues. V was cut by 3 bases and J by 4 bases, with 17 bases left in between. CDR3 in amino acids: CASSWGRTKVYEQYF. The CDR3 nucleotides are TGTGCCAGCAGCTGGGGCAGAACGAAGGTGTACGAGCAGTACTTC.

The V gene is TRBV28, the J gene TRBJ2-5; TRBD2 agrees at 8 bases. The J call is in doubt because the DNA end fits TRBJ2-7 better. The CDR3 is 13 residues long. In germline, CDR1 is MDHEN, CDR2 SYDVKM. The CDR3 bases are TGTGCCAGCAGAACGGGACTAGCCTACGAGCAGTACTTC. It is translated as CASRTGLAYEQYF.

The rearrangement links TRBV18 to TRBJ1-5; D remains unclear. Trimming removed 3 bases from V and 0 bases from J, with 9 bases in between. The CDR3 extends over 15 amino acids. CDR1 and CDR2 from the germline V gene are KGHSH and LQKENI. The DNA for the CDR3 is TGTGCCAGCTCACCTTGGGAGAATAGCAATCAGCCCCAGCATTTT. Its protein product is CASSPWENSNQPQHF.

The CDR3 DNA reads TGTGCCAGCTACCGCGGGACCTACGGGGGCTACGAGCAGTACTTC. It encodes CASYRGTYGGYEQYF. The V call is TRBV12-1, the J call TRBJ2-7; whether TRBD2, the table's D call, matches the DNA was not checked. TRBV12-1 is labeled a pseudogene. The CDR3 totals 15 residues.

V gene TRBV2 combines with J gene TRBJ1-2; tentative D call: TRBD1 (5 bases). The V gene lost 6 bases and the J gene lost 4 bases, with 15 bases spanning the gap. CDR1 and CDR2 from the germline V gene are SNHLY and FYNNEI. This CDR3 has 14 amino acids. Here the CDR3 reads CASSDTPGGYGYTF. CDR3 nucleotides: TGTGCCAGCAGCGACACTCCGGGGGGCTATGGCTACACCTTC.

This chain uses TRBV6-6 with TRBJ1-5, with D maybe TRBD1 (6 bases). The germline CDR1 and CDR2 sequences are MNHNY and SVGAGI (reference sequence). V lost 6 bases and J lost 7, with 13 bases in between. The CDR3 is 13 amino acids. The CDR3 loop reads CASRGGGIQPQHF. CDR3 nucleotides: TGTGCCAGCAGAGGGGGGGGGATACAGCCCCAGCATTTT.

The rearrangement uses TRBV28 and TRBJ2-4, with TRBD1 matching 10 bases. The CDR3 is 16 amino acids. Germline loops: CDR1 MDHEN, CDR2 SYDVKM. V shed 6 bases, J shed 0 bases, and the junction held 5 bases outside the gene matches. Here the CDR3 DNA reads TGTGCCAGCAGCCTCGACAGGGGGCCAGCCAAAAACATTCAGTACTTC. Its protein product is CASSLDRGPAKNIQYF.

The genes are TRBV28 and TRBJ2-2, with D perhaps TRBD1 (6 bases). CDR1 is MDHEN and CDR2 is SYDVKM in the germline V gene. Deletions cut 5 bases from V and 4 bases from J, with 17 bases between. This CDR3 region has 16 residues. CDR3 protein: CASSTPGVASTGELFF. CDR3 in DNA: TGTGCCAGCAGTACACCAGGGGTCGCGAGCACCGGGGAGCTGTTTTTT.

The rearrangement links TRBV9 to TRBJ2-3, with a possible D match to TRBD2 (6 bases). With 0 bases removed from V and 3 bases from J, the gap between germline ends came to 17 bases. CDR1 and CDR2 from the germline V gene are SGDLS and YYNGEE. CDR3 length: 17 amino acids. Here the CDR3 DNA reads TGTGCCAGCAGCGTAGGGCCGTCGGGGGTGTGGACAGATACGCAGTATTTT. Amino acids: CASSVGPSGVWTDTQYF.